This T cell receptor (beta chain) was obtained from a study of cytotoxic CD8 clonotypes in ibrutinib-treated CLL. Study-level background: Samples averaged approximately 260,000 productive templates and just under 95,000 productive rearrangements.

This clone occurred once. V lost 4 bases and J lost 2, with 15 bases in between. The CDR3 contains 15 residues. Germline V gene sequence: CDR1 MGHRA, CDR2 YSYEKL. This table comes from immunoSEQ multiplex PCR, and its TCRdb copy is limited to in-frame clones, with some not included. This table holds approximately 210,000 clones, about two thirds found once. The genes are TRBV4-1 and TRBJ2-7, with D perhaps matching TRBD2 (6 bases). The sample was PBMCs, taken after 24 months of ibrutinib treatment. This sequence was found in a human donor with chronic lymphocytic leukemia. The CDR3 region has the DNA TGCGCCAGCAGCCGCACCCGGGACTTTGCCTACGAGCAGTACTTC. Translation gives CASSRTRDFAYEQYF.